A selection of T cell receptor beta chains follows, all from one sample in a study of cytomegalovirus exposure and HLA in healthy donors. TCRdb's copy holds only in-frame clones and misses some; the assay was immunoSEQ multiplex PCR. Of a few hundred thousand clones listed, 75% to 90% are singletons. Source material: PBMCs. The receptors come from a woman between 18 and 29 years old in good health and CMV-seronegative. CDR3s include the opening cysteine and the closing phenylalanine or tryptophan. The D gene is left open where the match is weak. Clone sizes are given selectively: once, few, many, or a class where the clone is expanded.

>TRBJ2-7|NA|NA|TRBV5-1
TGCGCCAGCAGCCGAATGGACAAGGTTCAGGACGAGCAGTACTTC
CASSRMDKVQDEQYF
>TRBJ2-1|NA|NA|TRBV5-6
TGTGCCAGCAGCCAGACGAAGACATACTTGGACAATGAGCAGTTCTTC
CASSQTKTYLDNEQFF
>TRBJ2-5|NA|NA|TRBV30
TGTGCCTGGAGTGTAACAAGGGGCGGAGAGACCCAGTACTTC
CAWSVTRGGETQYF
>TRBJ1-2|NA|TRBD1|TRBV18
TGTGCCAGCTCACCCCGACAGGGGGATGGCTACACCTTC
CASSPRQGDGYTF
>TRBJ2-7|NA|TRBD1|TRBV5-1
TGCGCCAGCAGCTTGGCCGAGGGACAGGGACTCTACGAGCAGTACTTC
CASSLAEGQGLYEQYF
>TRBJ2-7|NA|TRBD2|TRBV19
TGTGCCAGTAGTGCGACTAGCGGGGGCTACGAGCAGTACTTC
CASSATSGGYEQYF
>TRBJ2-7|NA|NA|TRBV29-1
TGCAGCGTTGATTTAAACTACGAGCAGTACTTC
CSVDLNYEQYF
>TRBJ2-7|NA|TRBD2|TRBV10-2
TGCGCCAGCAGTGAAGCGGGGGGGCTAGTATACGAGCAGTACTTC
CASSEAGGLVYEQYF
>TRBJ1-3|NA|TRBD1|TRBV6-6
TGTGCCAGCAGCCCCGACAGGGTGGAAGGAAACACCATATATTTT
CASSPDRVEGNTIYF
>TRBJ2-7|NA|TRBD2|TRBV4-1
TGCGCCAGCAGCCAATCGGGACTACACAAGCAGTACTTC
CASSQSGLHKQYF
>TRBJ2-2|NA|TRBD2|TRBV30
TGTGCCTGGAGTGTATCCGGGACTAGTCTCACCGGGGAGCTGTTTTTT
CAWSVSGTSLTGELFF
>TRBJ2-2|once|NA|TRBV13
TGTGCCAGCAGCTTAACGCGCAGGCCCGGGGAGCTGTTTTTT
CASSLTRRPGELFF
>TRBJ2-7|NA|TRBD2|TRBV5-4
TGTGCCAGCGGGCGGGAGGGCCTTCTCTACGAGCAGTACTTC
CASGREGLLYEQYF
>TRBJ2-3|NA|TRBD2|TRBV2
TGTGCCAGCAGTGAAAGTCCTAGCGGGGGGTCGTGG
CASSESPSGGSW
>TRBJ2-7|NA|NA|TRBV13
TGTGCCAGCAGCCTTACTTTGCAGGTCGGGGAGGGACAGGCTTACGAGCAGTACTTC
CASSLTLQVGEGQAYEQYF
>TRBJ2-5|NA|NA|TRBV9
TGTGCCAGCAGCACCAGACACACACAAGAGACCCAGTACTTC
CASSTRHTQETQYF
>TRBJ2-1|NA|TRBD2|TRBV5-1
TGCGCCAGCAGCTTGGAGCTAGCGGGATACAATGAGCAGTTCTTC
CASSLELAGYNEQFF
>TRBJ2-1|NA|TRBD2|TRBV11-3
TGTGCCAGCAGCAACGAACCTAGCGGGGGGGTAGATGAGCAGTTCTTC
CASSNEPSGGVDEQFF
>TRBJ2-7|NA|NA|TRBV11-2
TGTGCCAGCAAGGAGGTTGGATCCTACGAGCAGTACTTC
CASKEVGSYEQYF
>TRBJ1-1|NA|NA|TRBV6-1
TGTGCCAGCAGTGTTAACATGAACACTGAAGCTTTCTTT
CASSVNMNTEAFF
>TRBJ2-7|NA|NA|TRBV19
TGTGCCAGTAGTATAGGGGCCGCGAGCTCCTACGAGCAGTACTTC
CASSIGAASSYEQYF
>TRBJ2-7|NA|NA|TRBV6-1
TGTGCCAGCATTATAGGGACTTCTAGCTCCTACGAGCAGTACTTC
CASIIGTSSSYEQYF
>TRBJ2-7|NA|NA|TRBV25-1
TGTGCCAGCAGTGACCCCGGGACTGGAGTCTCCTACGAGCAGTACTTC
CASSDPGTGVSYEQYF
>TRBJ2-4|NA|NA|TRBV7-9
TGTGCCAGCAGCTCAGGGGAGCAAAGAAACATTCAGTACTTC
CASSSGEQRNIQYF
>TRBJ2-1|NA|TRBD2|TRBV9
TGTGCCAGCAGCCCTAGGACTAGCGGGAACTACAATGAGCAGTTCTTC
CASSPRTSGNYNEQFF
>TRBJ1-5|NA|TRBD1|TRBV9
TGTGCCAGCAGCCCGACAGGGATCAATCAGCCCCAGCATTTT
CASSPTGINQPQHF
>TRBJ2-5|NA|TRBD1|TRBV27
TGTGCCAGCAGTTCGAGGACTAACAGGGGGCGCTGGGAGACCCAGTACTTC
CASSSRTNRGRWETQYF
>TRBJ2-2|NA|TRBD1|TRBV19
TGTGCCAGGCCGGTAGGGGGCAAGGGCGGGGAGCTGTTTTTT
CARPVGGKGGELFF
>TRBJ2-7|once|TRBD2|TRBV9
TGTGCCAGCAGCGTAGCGGTTAGCGGGGGCGCATACGAGCAGTACTTC
CASSVAVSGGAYEQYF
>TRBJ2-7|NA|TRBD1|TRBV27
TGTGCCAGCAGATGGATCCGGGACAGGGGTGGGTACGAGCAGTACTTC
CASRWIRDRGGYEQYF
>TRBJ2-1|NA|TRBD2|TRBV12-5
TGTGCTAGTGGTTTGGTCCTCGGGGGGAACTACAATGAGCAGTTCTTC
CASGLVLGGNYNEQFF
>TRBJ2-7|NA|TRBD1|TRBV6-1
TGTGCCAGCAGTATAGGACAGGGGGCCTACGAGCAGTACTTC
CASSIGQGAYEQYF
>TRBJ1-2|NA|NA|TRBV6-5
TGTGCCGTCAGACCGGGACACCTCTATGGCTACACCTTC
CAVRPGHLYGYTF
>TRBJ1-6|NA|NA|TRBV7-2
TGTGCCAGCAGCTTAGGGCAGGGCGGTAATTCACCCCTCCACTTT
CASSLGQGGNSPLHF
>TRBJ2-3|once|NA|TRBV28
TGTGCCAGCGAATCATGGGGGGGGCCCAACACAGATACGCAGTATTTT
CASESWGGPNTDTQYF
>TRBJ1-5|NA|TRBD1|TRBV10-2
TGCGCCGTCAGGGGACAGGGGGTTTATCAGCCCCAGCATTTT
CAVRGQGVYQPQHF
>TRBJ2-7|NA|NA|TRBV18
TGTGCCAGCTCACCGGGTACTAGCCAATACGAGCAGTACTTC
CASSPGTSQYEQYF
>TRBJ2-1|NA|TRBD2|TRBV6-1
TGTGCCAGCAGTGCGGGACTAGGTTCCTACAATGAGCAGTTCTTC
CASSAGLGSYNEQFF
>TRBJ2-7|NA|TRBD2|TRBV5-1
TGCGCCAGCAGCGGAACCGGGACTAGCGGAATCGTGCAGTACTTC
CASSGTGTSGIVQYF
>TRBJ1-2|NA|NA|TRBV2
TGTGCCAGCACCTCGACAGCATCTTATGGCTACACCTTC
CASTSTASYGYTF
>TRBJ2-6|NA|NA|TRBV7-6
TGTGCCAGCAGCCCCGGGACACTGCCCTCTGGGGCCAACGTCCTGACTTTC
CASSPGTLPSGANVLTF
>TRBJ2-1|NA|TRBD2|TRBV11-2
TGTGCCAGCAGCCCCCGGACTAGTGACGCCTACAATGAGCAGTTCTTC
CASSPRTSDAYNEQFF
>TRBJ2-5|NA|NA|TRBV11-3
TGTGCCAGCAGCTTTGGCCAGGGGGGGACCCAGTACTTC
CASSFGQGGTQYF
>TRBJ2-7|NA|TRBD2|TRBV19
TGTGCCAGTAGTATCTTTAGCGGGAAGAGCTACGAGCAGTACTTC
CASSIFSGKSYEQYF
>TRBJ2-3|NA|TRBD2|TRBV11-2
TGTGCCAGCAGAGGGGCGGGAGACGATACGCAGTATTTT
CASRGAGDDTQYF
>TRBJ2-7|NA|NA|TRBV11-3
TGTGCCAGCAGCTTAGGACTAGATCAGGTTTACGAGCAGTACTTC
CASSLGLDQVYEQYF
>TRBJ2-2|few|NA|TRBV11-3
TGTGCCAGCAGCGCCACTAACACCGGGGAGCTGTTTTTT
CASSATNTGELFF
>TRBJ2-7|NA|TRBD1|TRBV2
TGTGCCAGCAGTTCGGACAGGGTCGACGAGCAGTACTTC
CASSSDRVDEQYF
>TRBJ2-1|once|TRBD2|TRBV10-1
TGCGCCAGCAGTGAAGCGGGAGTAGTCCATGAGCAGTTCTTC
CASSEAGVVHEQFF
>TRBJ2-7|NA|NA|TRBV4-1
TGCGCCAGCAGCCAGGGACCGGGACAAATTCTCGACGAGCAGTACTTC
CASSQGPGQILDEQYF
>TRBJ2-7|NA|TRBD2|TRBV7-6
TGTGCCAGCAGCTTAGAGGGACTAGCGGGAGGCTACGAGCAGTACTTC
CASSLEGLAGGYEQYF
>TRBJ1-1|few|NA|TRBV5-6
TGTGCCAGCAGAAAGGACCTAGCCACTGAAGCTTTCTTT
CASRKDLATEAFF
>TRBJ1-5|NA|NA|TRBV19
TGTGCCAGTACAACAGAACCGGGCAATCAGCCCCAGCATTTT
CASTTEPGNQPQHF
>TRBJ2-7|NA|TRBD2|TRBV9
TGTGCCAGCAGCGTAGGGGGCGGGAGGGCCTACGAGCAGTACTTC
CASSVGGGRAYEQYF
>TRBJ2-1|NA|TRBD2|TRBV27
TGTGCCAGCAGTCGACCTAGCGGGAGGGCCCATGAGCAGTTCTTC
CASSRPSGRAHEQFF